This T cell receptor beta chain was found in a study of T-cell reconstitution after alpha-beta-depleted transplantation in children. The CDR3 sequence is 15 residues long. V shed 2 bases and J shed 0 bases, with 9 bases lying between them. Germline loops: CDR1 SGDLS, CDR2 YYNGEE. The authors prepared the TCRbeta library with unique molecular identifiers. TCRdb ran MiXCR on the PCR reads and lists one entry per CDR3 protein. Among approximately 980,000 distinct CDR3 sequences listed, around 30% were seen once. The gene calls are TRBV9 and TRBJ2-1; weak D call: TRBD1 (5 bases). The sequence was obtained from a boy in the first two years of life who had a stem cell transplant for SCID, so the T cells may come from the graft donor. Sequencing was performed on PBMCs, mostly from graft donor cells, taken 360 days after TCRalphabeta/CD19-depleted stem cell transplant. In nucleotides, the CDR3 is TGTGCCAGCAGCGTCACAGGAAACTCCTACAATGAGCAGTTCTTC. It is translated as CASSVTGNSYNEQFF. Full variable domain (missing parts from reference TRBV9 and TRBJ2-1): DSGVTQTPKHLITATGQRVTLRCSPRSGDLSVYWYQQSLDQGLQFLIQYYNGEERAKGNILERFSAQQFPDLHSELNLSSLELGDSALYFCASSVTGNSYNEQFFGPGTRLTVL.